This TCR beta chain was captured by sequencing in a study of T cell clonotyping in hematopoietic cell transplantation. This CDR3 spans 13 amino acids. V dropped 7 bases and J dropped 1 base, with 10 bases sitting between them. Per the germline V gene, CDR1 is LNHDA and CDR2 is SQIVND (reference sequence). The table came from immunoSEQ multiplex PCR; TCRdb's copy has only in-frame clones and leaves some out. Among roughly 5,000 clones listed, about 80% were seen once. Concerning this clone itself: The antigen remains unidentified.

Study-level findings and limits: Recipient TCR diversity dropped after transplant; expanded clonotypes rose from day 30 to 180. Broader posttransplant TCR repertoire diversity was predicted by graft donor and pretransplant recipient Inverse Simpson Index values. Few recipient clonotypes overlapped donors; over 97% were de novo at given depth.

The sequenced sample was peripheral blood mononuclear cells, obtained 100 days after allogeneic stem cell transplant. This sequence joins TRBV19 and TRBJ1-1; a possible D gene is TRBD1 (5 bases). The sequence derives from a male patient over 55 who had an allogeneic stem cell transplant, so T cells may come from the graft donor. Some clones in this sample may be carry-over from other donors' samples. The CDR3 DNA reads TGTGCCAGTAACACCGACAGGAACACTGAAGCTTTCTTT. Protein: CASNTDRNTEAFF.